These 31 T cell receptor beta chains originate from one sample sequenced in a study of neurological immune-mediated disorders. The time point was: longitudinal time-point 3. TCRdb re-called the 5' RACE reads with MiXCR, one entry per CDR3 protein. The sample consists of about 53,000 distinct CDR3 sequences, roughly 8.3% of them appearing once. The specimen sequenced was PBMCs. The receptor set was obtained from a woman between 40 and 50 years old in good health.

The chain couples TRBV7-2 to TRBJ1-1, with D maybe TRBD1 (6 bases). V lost 5 bases and J lost 4, with 14 bases in between. Germline values: CDR1 SGHTA, CDR2 FQGNSA. This CDR3 contains 14 residues. Written as DNA, the CDR3 is TGTGCCAGCAGCACACAGGGAGTTGGCACTGAAGCTTTCTTT. Translated, it gives CASSTQGVGTEAFF.

This clonotype was picked up many times. This chain joins TRBV6-5 and TRBJ1-1; no firm D call. Germline V gene data show CDR1 as MNHEY and CDR2 as SVGAGI. Deletions cut 2 bases from V and 0 bases from J, with 10 bases between. The CDR3 sequence is 15 residues long. The CDR3: CASSYQAVMNTEAFF. The CDR3, as DNA: TGTGCCAGCAGTTACCAAGCGGTTATGAACACTGAAGCTTTCTTT.

There are many counts of this clonotype. The chain has TRBV20-1 and TRBJ1-5; TRBD1 aligns across 7 bases. Per the germline V gene, CDR1 is DFQATT and CDR2 is SNEGSKA (reference sequence). The CDR3 runs 17 residues. Trimming cost V 3 bases and J 0 bases; bases outside gene matches: 11. The CDR3 nucleotides are TGCAGTGCTAGGAGGCAGGGGGGGGGGTATAGCAATCAGCCCCAGCATTTT. As protein: CSARRQGGGYSNQPQHF.

This clonotype was counted many times. This chain uses TRBV20-1 with TRBJ1-1; 7 bases are a match to TRBD1. The V segment lost 3 bases and the J segment 4 bases; nucleotides outside the gene matches: 8. This CDR3 is built from 14 residues. Germline V gives CDR1 DFQATT, CDR2 SNEGSKA (reference sequence). CDR3 loop: CSASPNRGGTEAFF. Written as DNA, the CDR3 is TGCAGTGCTAGTCCAAACAGGGGAGGCACTGAAGCTTTCTTT.

This clonotype was observed at least ten times. This rearrangement joins TRBV5-1 to TRBJ1-1; 7 nucleotides agree with TRBD1. J was trimmed by 4 bases and V by 0 bases; bases with no gene match: 6. Germline V gene data show CDR1 as SGHRS and CDR2 as YFSETQ. This CDR3 is built from 15 residues. CDR3 nucleotides: TGCGCCAGCAGCTTGGGACAGGGATGGTCCACTGAAGCTTTCTTT. Translated: CASSLGQGWSTEAFF.

The chain employs TRBV6-2 or TRBV6-3 and TRBJ1-1; D gene ambiguous. CDR3 length: 12 residues. Germline V gene lookup returns CDR1 MNHEY and CDR2 SVGEGT. V lost 6 bases, J lost 3 bases, and 8 bases lay in between. CDR3 sequence reads: CASREQYTEAFF. The CDR3 region has the DNA TGTGCCAGCAGAGAACAGTACACTGAAGCTTTCTTT.

This clonotype came up many times. The chain uses TRBV2 and TRBJ1-5; D not certain. This CDR3 comprises 14 residues. V gave up 5 bases and J gave up 5 bases, with 13 bases separating them. The V gene's germline CDR1 is SNHLY and CDR2 FYNNEI. The CDR3 loop reads CASSIDGDDQPQHF. In nucleotides, the CDR3 is TGTGCCAGCAGTATAGATGGAGACGATCAGCCCCAGCATTTT.

This clonotype was counted many times. CDR3 sequence: CASSYSVGQGGYTF. CDR3 sequence (DNA): TGTGCCAGCAGTTACTCGGTGGGGCAGGGTGGCTACACCTTC. This chain connects TRBV6-5 to TRBJ1-2; the D gene is possibly TRBD1 (5 bases). V was trimmed by 0 bases and J by 7 bases, leaving 12 bases between them. The CDR3 has 14 amino acids. Germline assignment: CDR1 MNHEY and CDR2 SVGAGI.

There are many counts of this clonotype. V gene TRBV10-1 combines with J gene TRBJ1-4; a weak D match, TRBD1 (6 bases). The CDR3 has 14 amino acids. Trimming removed 5 bases at V and 1 base at J, with 8 bases between. Germline CDR1 WNHNN, CDR2 SYGVQD (reference sequence). The CDR3 DNA sequence: TGCGCCAGCAGTTCGGACAGAACTAATGAAAAACTGTTTTTT. Translation: CASSSDRTNEKLFF.

This clonotype was recorded many times. This rearrangement joins TRBV3-1 to TRBJ1-2; the D gene is possibly TRBD1 (5 bases). Trimming removed 4 bases at V and 5 bases at J, with 11 bases between. This CDR3 is 13 amino acids long. Germline V gene data show CDR1 as LGHDT and CDR2 as YNNKEL (reference sequence). The CDR3 loop reads CASSRQPGYGYTF. In DNA form, the CDR3 reads TGTGCCAGCAGCCGACAGCCGGGTTATGGCTACACCTTC.

This clonotype was seen ten or more times. This chain joins TRBV5-6 and TRBJ2-7; 7 bases fit TRBD2. Germline V gene sequence: CDR1 SGHDT, CDR2 YYEEEE. CDR3 length equals 11 residues. CDR3 coding DNA: TGTGTGAGGGACTACTCCTACGAGCAGTACTTC. Translated: CVRDYSYEQYF.

This clonotype came up many times. V usage is TRBV10-3 and J usage is TRBJ2-4; 10 nucleotides agree with TRBD1. This CDR3 has 17 residues. Trimming removed 6 bases from V and 1 base from J; junction bases left unmatched: 9. Germline lookup yields CDR1 ENHRY and CDR2 SYGVKD. In nucleotides, the CDR3 is TGTGCCATCAGCCCGGGACAGGGGACGTTCGCCAAAAACATTCAGTACTTC. It specifies CAISPGQGTFAKNIQYF.

This clonotype was detected ten times or more. The V and J genes are TRBV12-3 or TRBV12-4 and TRBJ2-2; 11 bases line up with TRBD2. This CDR3 region has 16 residues. V lost 6 bases, J lost 2 bases, and 5 bases stayed unmatched. The CDR3 DNA follows: TGTGCCAGCAGGATAGCGGGGGGGCCCAACACCGGGGAGCTGTTTTTT. Its translation is CASRIAGGPNTGELFF.

This clonotype occurred many times. The DNA for the CDR3 is TGCAGTGCTAGAGTCGGCTCTAACCAGAAACTGTTTTTT. Translated, it gives CSARVGSNQKLFF. The chain uses TRBV20-1 and TRBJ1-4; D not certain. This CDR3 is built from 13 residues. Germline V lookup: CDR1 DFQATT, CDR2 SNEGSKA (reference sequence). Trimming cost V 1 base and J 11 bases, with 14 bases left between them.

At least ten counts were recorded for this clonotype. The chain joins TRBV5-1 to TRBJ2-1; TRBD1 might be the D (6 bases). This CDR3 has 15 residues. The V and J ends lost 0 bases and 0 bases respectively, with 7 bases between them. Germline loops: CDR1 SGHRS, CDR2 YFSETQ. Written as DNA, the CDR3 is TGCGCCAGCAGCTTGGACAGGGTCTCCTACAATGAGCAGTTCTTC. It translates to CASSLDRVSYNEQFF.

This clonotype was detected many times. V gene TRBV7-2 combines with J gene TRBJ1-1; D remains unclear. The CDR3 extends over 15 amino acids. CDR1 is SGHTA and CDR2 is FQGNSA in the germline V gene. With 4 bases removed from V and 0 bases from J, the gap between germline ends came to 12 bases. CDR3 nucleotide sequence: TGTGCCAGCAGCTCTTACACCGATTTGAACACTGAAGCTTTCTTT. This translates into CASSSYTDLNTEAFF.

This clonotype was detected many times. The rearrangement uses TRBV12-3 or TRBV12-4 and TRBJ2-3, with 8 bases matching TRBD1. This CDR3 comprises 15 residues. Germline trimming cut 6 bases from V and 6 bases from J; bases unmatched to any gene: 11. The CDR3 nucleotides are TGTGCCAGCAGCCCTGAAACAGGGGGGAAGGATACGCAGTATTTT. Translated: CASSPETGGKDTQYF.

This clonotype was found many times. The chain recombines TRBV5-1 with TRBJ1-5, with D hard to call. V was pared by 0 bases and J by 6 bases, with 7 bases between. This CDR3 is 13 amino acids long. Germline V gives CDR1 SGHRS, CDR2 YFSETQ. The CDR3 loop reads CASSLVLGQPQHF. The CDR3 nucleotides are TGCGCCAGCAGCTTGGTACTGGGTCAGCCCCAGCATTTT.

This chain links TRBV20-1 with TRBJ2-2, with 12 positions matching TRBD1. The CDR3 runs to 16 residues. V lost 6 bases to trimming and J lost 4 bases; unmatched junction nucleotides: 9. Looked up from germline, CDR1 is DFQATT and CDR2 is SNEGSKA (reference sequence). Written as DNA, the CDR3 is TGCAGTGCACATAAGGGGACAGGGGGCGGCACCGGGGAGCTGTTTTTT. Translation: CSAHKGTGGGTGELFF.

This clonotype was counted ten times or more. The chain has TRBV6-5 and TRBJ2-7, with D uncertain. Trimming removed 2 bases from V and 5 bases from J, with 13 bases in between. Per germline, CDR1 MNHEY and CDR2 SVGAGI. The CDR3 has 14 amino acids. The DNA for the CDR3 is TGTGCCAGCAGTTACAGTGCCCGATTCGACGAGCAGTACTTC. Translated: CASSYSARFDEQYF.

This clonotype was observed a handful of times. The chain carries TRBV6-1 and TRBJ1-2, with a weak D call TRBD1 (6 bases). The germline V and J ends were trimmed by 2 bases and 4 bases, with 14 bases remaining between them. The germline gives CDR1 MNHNS, CDR2 SASEGT. The CDR3 runs 15 residues. The CDR3: CASSEKRSRGYGYTF. DNA for the CDR3: TGTGCCAGCAGTGAAAAGCGGTCCAGGGGCTATGGCTACACCTTC.

This clonotype has ten or more counts. This chain links TRBV7-8 with TRBJ2-7; D remains ambiguous. The CDR3 extends over 15 amino acids. Germline values: CDR1 SGHVS, CDR2 FQNEAQ. V shed 5 bases and J shed 6 bases, with 20 bases lying between them. The CDR3 nucleotides read TGTGCCAGCAGCCCATTCATGTCCACCCCCGCCGAGCAGTACTTC. This sequence encodes CASSPFMSTPAEQYF.

To note about this clonotype: Since a much larger clone is just one base distant, this may be a read error. For the CDR3, the DNA is TGCGCCAGCAGCCCCGGGCTGGAGACGGTACGAGAAGCTTTCTTT. It yields the protein CASSPGLETVREAFF. The rearrangement uses TRBV4-3 and TRBJ1-1; unclear D gene. The V and J ends lost 4 bases and 8 bases respectively, with 20 bases between them. The CDR3 runs 15 residues. Germline V gene data show CDR1 as LGHNA and CDR2 as YSLEER.

This clonotype has a handful of counts. The chain is built from TRBV5-1 and TRBJ2-1; 9 bases line up with TRBD1. The germline V gene encodes CDR1 SGHRS and CDR2 YFSETQ. There are 15 residues in the CDR3. The ends lost 4 bases at V and 4 bases at J; junction bases unmatched: 6. CDR3 in DNA: TGCGCCAGCAGCCGGGGACAGGGCCTTTACAATGAGCAGTTCTTC. Translated, it gives CASSRGQGLYNEQFF.

This clonotype was counted at least ten times. V usage is TRBV6-5 and J usage is TRBJ2-1, with 14 positions matching TRBD2. Germline CDR1 is MNHEY and CDR2 is SVGAGI. The CDR3 sequence is 16 residues long. Trimming removed 5 bases from V and 4 bases from J; junction bases left unmatched: 4. In DNA, the CDR3 is TGTGCCAGCAGTACTGGGACTAGCGGGGGATACAATGAGCAGTTCTTC. This sequence encodes CASSTGTSGGYNEQFF.

In this sample, this clonotype turned up many times. This rearrangement joins TRBV20-1 to TRBJ2-7, with D possibly TRBD1 on 5 matching bases. The CDR3 spans 14 residues. Trimming removed 0 bases from V and 4 bases from J, with 13 bases in between. CDR1 DFQATT and CDR2 SNEGSKA come from the germline V gene (reference sequence). The CDR3 loop is CSARDDSFRYEQYF. The CDR3 DNA reads TGCAGTGCTAGAGATGACAGTTTTCGATACGAGCAGTACTTC.

In its sample, this clonotype was seen many times. V gene TRBV5-1 combines with J gene TRBJ2-6; D is unclear. The germline V and J ends were trimmed by 0 bases and 0 bases, with 4 bases remaining between them. Germline V CDR1 and CDR2: SGHRS, YFSETQ. The CDR3 contains 15 residues. The CDR3 loop reads CASSLGASGANVLTF. Here the CDR3 DNA reads TGCGCCAGCAGCTTGGGTGCCTCTGGGGCCAACGTCCTGACTTTC.

This clonotype was observed at least ten times. This chain joins TRBV5-1 and TRBJ2-3; TRBD1 might be the D (6 bases). V was clipped by 5 bases and J by 1 base, with 17 bases between them. CDR3 length: 16 residues. Germline V gene lookup returns CDR1 SGHRS and CDR2 YFSETQ. CDR3 bases: TGCGCCAGCAGTCTGGGACAACCCTATGGCACAGATACGCAGTATTTT. The encoded protein is CASSLGQPYGTDTQYF.

With respect to this clonotype: The junction and the germline gene differ at one end; a read error may be behind it. J is TRBJ2-1 and V is TRBV7-2, with 8 bases identical to TRBD2. Germline V gene lookup returns CDR1 SGHTA and CDR2 FQGNSA. The CDR3 has 16 amino acids. CDR3 sequence reads: CASSLDSASGSHEQFF. DNA of the CDR3: TGTGCCAGTAGCTTAGATTCGGCTAGCGGGTCCCATGAGCAGTTCTTC.

This clonotype came up many times. V is TRBV5-1 and J is TRBJ2-1; TRBD2 matches at 8 bases. V lost 3 bases to trimming and J lost 4 bases; unmatched junction nucleotides: 6. Germline lookup yields CDR1 SGHRS and CDR2 YFSETQ. This CDR3 is 15 amino acids long. CDR3 loop: CASSSEREPYNEQFF. In DNA form, the CDR3 reads TGCGCCAGCAGCTCAGAGCGGGAGCCTTACAATGAGCAGTTCTTC.

This clonotype was picked up many times. The chain has TRBV29-1 and TRBJ2-7, with D possibly TRBD2 on 6 matching bases. The CDR3 consists of 12 residues. V gave up 0 bases and J gave up 5 bases, with 8 bases separating them. In germline, CDR1 is SQVTM, CDR2 ANQGSEA. The CDR3 DNA sequence: TGCAGCGTTGAAGAGGGGGGAAACGAGCAGTACTTC. As protein: CSVEEGGNEQYF.